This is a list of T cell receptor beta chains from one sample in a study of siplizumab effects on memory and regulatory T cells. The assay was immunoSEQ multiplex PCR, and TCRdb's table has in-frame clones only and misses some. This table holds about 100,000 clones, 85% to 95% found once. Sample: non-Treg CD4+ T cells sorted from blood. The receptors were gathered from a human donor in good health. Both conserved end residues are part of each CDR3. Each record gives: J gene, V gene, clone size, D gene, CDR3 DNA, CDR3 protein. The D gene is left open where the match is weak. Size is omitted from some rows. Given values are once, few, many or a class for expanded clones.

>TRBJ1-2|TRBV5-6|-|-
TGTGCCAGCAGCTTCGGGCCTGGGCCCCCAGCTCGTGGCTACACCTTC
CASSFGPGPPARGYTF
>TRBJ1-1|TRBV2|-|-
TGTGCCAGCAGACTCGGACATATGAACACTGAAGCTTTCTTT
CASRLGHMNTEAFF
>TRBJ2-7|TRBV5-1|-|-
TGCGCCAGCGGTAGAGGGGGGACAGAATCCTACGAGCAGTACTTC
CASGRGGTESYEQYF
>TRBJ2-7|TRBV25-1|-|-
TGTGCCAGCAGTGAGGACGGAGGGGGGGGTCACGAGCAGTACTTC
CASSEDGGGGHEQYF
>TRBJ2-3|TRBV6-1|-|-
TGTGCCAGCAGTGAATTCCTAGCTTATACGCAGTATTTT
CASSEFLAYTQYF
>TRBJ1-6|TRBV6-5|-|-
TGTGCCAGCAGGGCCCCGGGTAGGGCCAATTCACCCCTCCACTTT
CASRAPGRANSPLHF
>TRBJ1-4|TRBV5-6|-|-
TGTGCCAGCAGCTTCCGGGTTCCAAATGAAAAACTGTTTTTT
CASSFRVPNEKLFF
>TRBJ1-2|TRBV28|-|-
TGTGCCTCTACGGACAGACTATTCTATGGCTACACCTTC
CASTDRLFYGYTF
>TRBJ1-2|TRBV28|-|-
TGTGCCAGTTCAAAGGGAGTTAACTATGGCTACACCTTC
CASSKGVNYGYTF
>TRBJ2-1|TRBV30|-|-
TGTGCCTGGAGGCAGGGCGGCCCCTACAATGAGCAGTTCTTC
CAWRQGGPYNEQFF
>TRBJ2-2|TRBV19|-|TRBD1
TGTGCCAGTGGACCTGACAGGGGGGCCGGGGAGCTGTTTTTT
CASGPDRGAGELFF
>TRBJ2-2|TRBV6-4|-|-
TGTGCCAGCAGTGGTGGTCCTAAGGAGGTCACCGGGGAGCTGTTTTTT
CASSGGPKEVTGELFF
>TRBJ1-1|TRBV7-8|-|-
TGTGCCAGCAGCTTAGTAGTGACAAAACACATGCGGAACACTGAAGCTTTCTTT
CASSLVVTKHMRNTEAFF
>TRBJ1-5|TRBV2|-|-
TGTGCCAGCACCGAGGGCTATTTCCAGCCCCAGCATTTT
CASTEGYFQPQHF
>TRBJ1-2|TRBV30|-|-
TGTGCCTGGACCTACCCGGGGGGATACTATGGCTACACCTTC
CAWTYPGGYYGYTF
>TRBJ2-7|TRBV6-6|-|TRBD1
TGTGCCAGCAGTTACGGGCGGACAGGCTCCTACGAGCAGTACTTC
CASSYGRTGSYEQYF
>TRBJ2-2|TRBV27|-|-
TGTGCCAGCAGACCTCCGGCCGGGGAGCTGTTTTTT
CASRPPAGELFF
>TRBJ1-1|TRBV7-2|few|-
TGTGCCAGCAGCTTATCGCGCACTGAAGCTTTCTTT
CASSLSRTEAFF
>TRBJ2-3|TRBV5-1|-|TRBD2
TGCGCCAGCAGGGCGGGAGGTATACTCACAGATACGCAGTATTTT
CASRAGGILTDTQYF
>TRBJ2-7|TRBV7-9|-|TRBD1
TGTGCCAGCACCCGGGGGTTGACAGGGGAATACGAGCAGTACTTC
CASTRGLTGEYEQYF
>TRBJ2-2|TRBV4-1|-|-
TGCGCCAGCAGCCAAGAATCTCGGCTGGGGGGGGAGCTGTTTTTT
CASSQESRLGGELFF
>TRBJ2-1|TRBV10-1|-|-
TGCGCCAGCAGCCAGGAGACAGTCGACGAGCAGTTCTTC
CASSQETVDEQFF
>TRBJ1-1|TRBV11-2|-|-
TGTGCCAGCAGCTTTGCCCCGTTAGTGAACACTGAAGCTTTCTTT
CASSFAPLVNTEAFF
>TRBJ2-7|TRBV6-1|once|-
TGTGCCAGCAGCGACCTTCTGCGAACCGCCTACGAGCAGTACTTC
CASSDLLRTAYEQYF
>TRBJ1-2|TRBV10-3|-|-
TGTGCCATCAGTGCGGCCCACCAATATGGCTACACCTTC
CAISAAHQYGYTF
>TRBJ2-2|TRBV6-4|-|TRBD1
TGTGCCAGCAGTGACGAGGACAGGGCGACCGGGGAGCTGTTTTTT
CASSDEDRATGELFF
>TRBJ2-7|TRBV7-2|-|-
TGTGCCAGCAGCCAAAGGGTTCAGGGAGCCTACGAGCAGTACTTC
CASSQRVQGAYEQYF
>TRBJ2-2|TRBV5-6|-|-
TGTGCCAGCAGCTTGGGGTACCCGCTCTTCACCGGGGAGCTGTTTTTT
CASSLGYPLFTGELFF
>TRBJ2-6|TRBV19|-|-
TGTGCCAGTAGTCCTGGCCACTCTGGGGCCAACGTCCTGACTTTC
CASSPGHSGANVLTF
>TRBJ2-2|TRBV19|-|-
TGTGCCAGTAAAAGGGACCCCTTGACGAACACCGGGGAGCTGTTTTTT
CASKRDPLTNTGELFF
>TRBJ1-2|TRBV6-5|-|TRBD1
TGTGCCAGCAGTTACTCCAGGGGGATCTATGGCTACACCTTC
CASSYSRGIYGYTF
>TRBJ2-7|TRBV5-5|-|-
TGTGCCAGCAGACCCACAGGGTCCTACGAGCAGTACTTC
CASRPTGSYEQYF
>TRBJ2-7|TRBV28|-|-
TGTGCCAGCAGAATGGGGACGGCCACCTACGAGCAGTACTTC
CASRMGTATYEQYF
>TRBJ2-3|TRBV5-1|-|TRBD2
TGCGCCAGCAGCTTGGCGTACAGCGGGAGGGCTAAAGTTAAGGTAGATACGCAGTATTTT
CASSLAYSGRAKVKVDTQYF
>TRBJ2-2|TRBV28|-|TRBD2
TGTGCCAGCAGGCAAACTAGCGGGAAAAGCGGGGAGCTGTTTTTT
CASRQTSGKSGELFF
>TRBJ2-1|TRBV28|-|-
TGTGCCAGCAGTTCCTGGACTGGAACTAGGGGGGCAGATGAGCAGTTCTTC
CASSSWTGTRGADEQFF
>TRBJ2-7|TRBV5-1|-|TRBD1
TGCGCCAGCAGCCGACAGGGAAGCTACGAGCAGTACTTC
CASSRQGSYEQYF